This T cell receptor (beta chain) emerged from a study of graft-versus-host responses after intestinal transplantation. Study as a whole: Once they had received anti-thymocyte globulin induction, all recipients took tacrolimus and steroids for 2 to 4 years.

Per germline, CDR1 SGHDT and CDR2 YYEEEE. The CDR3 consists of 14 residues. Trimming pared 0 bases from V and 0 bases from J, leaving 6 bases between. As regards this clone: What it recognizes is unknown.

Sequencing was performed with immunoSEQ multiplex PCR; in TCRdb, only in-frame clones are kept and a portion is missing. Of more than 85,000 clones listed, less than 95% are singletons. The input for sequencing was unstimulated CD8+ T cells sorted from spleen or lymph node cells, taken before transplant. The source of this sequence is a human donor who was the organ donor for an intestinal transplant. The chain recombines TRBV5-6 with TRBJ2-5; possibly TRBD1 for D (5 bases). The chain's CDR3 is CASSLVQDQETQYF. In DNA, the CDR3 is TGTGCCAGCAGCTTGGTACAGGACCAAGAGACCCAGTACTTC.